Below, one T cell receptor (beta chain) is given with its context. This sample stems from a study of T-cell reconstitution after alpha-beta-depleted transplantation in children. Unique molecular identifiers were built into the TCRbeta library. From the PCR reads, TCRdb called clonotypes with MiXCR, one entry per CDR3 protein. The profile shows roughly 400,000 distinct CDR3 sequences, around 21% of them singletons. The CDR3 runs to 15 residues. From germline, CDR1 is SGHRS and CDR2 YFSETQ. V lost 3 bases, J lost 1 base, and 13 bases lay in between. This chain joins TRBV5-1 and TRBJ1-1, with D possibly TRBD1 on 5 matching bases. Material: PBMCs from the stem cell graft donor, obtained from the stem cell graft. This receptor was obtained from a human donor who donated a stem cell graft to a child with acute myeloid leukemia. The CDR3 DNA sequence: TGCGCCAGCAGCTCCACGATTACAGGGAACACTGAAGCTTTCTTT. It encodes CASSSTITGNTEAFF.